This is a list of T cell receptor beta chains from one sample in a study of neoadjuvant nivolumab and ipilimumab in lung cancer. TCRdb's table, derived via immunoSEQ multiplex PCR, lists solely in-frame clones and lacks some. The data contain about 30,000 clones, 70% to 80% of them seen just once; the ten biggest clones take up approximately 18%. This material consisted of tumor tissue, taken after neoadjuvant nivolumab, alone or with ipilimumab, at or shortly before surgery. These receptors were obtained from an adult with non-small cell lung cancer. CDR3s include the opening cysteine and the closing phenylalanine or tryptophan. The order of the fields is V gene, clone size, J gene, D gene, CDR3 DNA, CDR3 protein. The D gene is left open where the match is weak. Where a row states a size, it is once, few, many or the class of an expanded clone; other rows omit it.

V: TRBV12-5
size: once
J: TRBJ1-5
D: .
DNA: TGTGCTAGTGGGCGGGAGCCCAATCAGCCCCAGCATTTT
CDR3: CASGREPNQPQHF

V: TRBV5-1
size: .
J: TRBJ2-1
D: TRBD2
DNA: TGCGCCAGCAGCTTGGCAAGCGGGGCCTCCTACAATGAGCAGTTCTTC
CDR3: CASSLASGASYNEQFF

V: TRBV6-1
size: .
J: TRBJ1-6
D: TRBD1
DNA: TGTGCCAGCAGTGAGGTAGGGACAGGGAATTCACCCCTCCACTTT
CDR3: CASSEVGTGNSPLHF

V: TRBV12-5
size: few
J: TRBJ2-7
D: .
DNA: TGTGCTAGTGGTTTGGTCCGAGGTAGCTCCTACGAGCAGTACTTC
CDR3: CASGLVRGSSYEQYF

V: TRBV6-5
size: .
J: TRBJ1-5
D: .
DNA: TGTGCCAGCAGTTACTATCCAGGGAGGGTTCAGCCCCAGCATTTT
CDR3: CASSYYPGRVQPQHF

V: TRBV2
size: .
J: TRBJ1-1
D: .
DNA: TGTGCCAGCAGTTACGGACAGATCACTGAAGCTTTCTTT
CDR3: CASSYGQITEAFF

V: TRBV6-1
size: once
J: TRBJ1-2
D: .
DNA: TGTGCCAGCAGTGGTCGTTTAGGGAACTATGGCTACACCTTC
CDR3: CASSGRLGNYGYTF

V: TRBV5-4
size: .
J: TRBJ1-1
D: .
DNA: TGTGCCAGCAGCTCAGACAGGCCGAGGCTCACTGAAGCTTTCTTT
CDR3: CASSSDRPRLTEAFF

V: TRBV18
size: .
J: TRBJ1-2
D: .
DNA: TGTGCCAGCTCACCGACGGACTATGGCTACACCTTC
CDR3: CASSPTDYGYTF

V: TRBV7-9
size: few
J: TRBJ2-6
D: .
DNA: TGTGCCAGCAGCGGGCAGGGGTGGTTTGGGGCCAACGTCCTGACTTTC
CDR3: CASSGQGWFGANVLTF

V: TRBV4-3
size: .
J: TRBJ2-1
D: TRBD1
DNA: TGCGCCAGCAGCCAGGAAGGACAGGGGGCGGTTGATGAGCAGTTCTTC
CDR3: CASSQEGQGAVDEQFF

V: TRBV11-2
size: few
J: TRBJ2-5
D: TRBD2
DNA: TGTGCCAGCAGCTCACGCGGGACTAGCGGGGGAAGTCAAGAGACCCAGTACTTC
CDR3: CASSSRGTSGGSQETQYF

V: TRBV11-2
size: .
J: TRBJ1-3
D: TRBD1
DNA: TGTGCCAGCAGCCCGGGCCAGGGGGTCGGAAACACCATATATTTT
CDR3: CASSPGQGVGNTIYF

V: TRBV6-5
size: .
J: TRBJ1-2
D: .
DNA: TGTGCCAGCAGGATGACCTGGGGGAGCTATGGCTACACCTTC
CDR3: CASRMTWGSYGYTF

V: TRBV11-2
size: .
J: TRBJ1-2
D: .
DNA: TGTGCCAGCAGCGAAACAGCGACGGTCTGCACCTTC
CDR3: CASSETATVCTF

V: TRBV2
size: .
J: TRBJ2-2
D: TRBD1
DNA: TGTGCCAGCCGGGACAGGGGGAACACCGGGGAGCTGTTTTTT
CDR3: CASRDRGNTGELFF

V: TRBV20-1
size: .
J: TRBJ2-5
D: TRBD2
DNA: TGCAGTATATTAGCGGGGGAGACCCAGTACTTC
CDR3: CSILAGETQYF

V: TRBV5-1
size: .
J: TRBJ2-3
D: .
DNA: TGCGCCAGCAGCTTGGACAGAGCCACAGATACGCAGTATTTT
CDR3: CASSLDRATDTQYF

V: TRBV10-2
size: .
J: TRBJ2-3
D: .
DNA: TGCGCCAGCAGTGTGAGCCGCACCGCTCGGACAGATACGCAGTATTTT
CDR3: CASSVSRTARTDTQYF

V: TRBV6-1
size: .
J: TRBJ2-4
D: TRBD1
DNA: TGTGCCAGCAGACTGACAGGGACAGCCAAAAACATTCAGTACTTC
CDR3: CASRLTGTAKNIQYF

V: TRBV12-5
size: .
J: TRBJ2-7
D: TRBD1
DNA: TGTGCTAGTGGGCGGACAGGGGGGTCCTACGAGCAGTACTTC
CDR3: CASGRTGGSYEQYF

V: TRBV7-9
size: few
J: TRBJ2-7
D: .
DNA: TGTGCCAGCAGCTTAGCTGGGTTACAAAACTACGAGCAGTACTTC
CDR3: CASSLAGLQNYEQYF

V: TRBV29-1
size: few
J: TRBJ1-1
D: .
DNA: TGCAGCGTAGGGTTGAACACTGAAGCTTTCTTT
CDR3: CSVGLNTEAFF

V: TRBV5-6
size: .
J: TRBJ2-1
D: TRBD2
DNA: TGTGCCAGCAGCTTGGACAGCGGGGGAGTCAATGAGCAGTTCTTC
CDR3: CASSLDSGGVNEQFF

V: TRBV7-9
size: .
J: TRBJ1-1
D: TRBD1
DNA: TGTGCCATCATGGACAGGGGTTATACTGAAGCTTTCTTT
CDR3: CAIMDRGYTEAFF

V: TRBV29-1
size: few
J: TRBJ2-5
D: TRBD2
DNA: TGCAGCGTTGTCCCAGCGGGGGGAGAGACCCAGTACTTC
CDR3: CSVVPAGGETQYF

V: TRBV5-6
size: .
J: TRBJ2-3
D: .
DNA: TGTGCCAGCAGCTTGGCCGGGACAGATACGCAGTATTTT
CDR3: CASSLAGTDTQYF

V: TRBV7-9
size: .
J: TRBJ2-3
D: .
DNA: TGTGCCAGCACCCAATCTAATGGTTATCAGCCCCAGTATTTT
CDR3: CASTQSNGYQPQYF

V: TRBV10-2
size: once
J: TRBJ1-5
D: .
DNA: TGCGCCAGCAGTGCGGCTGGCAATCAGCCCCAGCATTTT
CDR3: CASSAAGNQPQHF

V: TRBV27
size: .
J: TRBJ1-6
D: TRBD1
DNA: TGTGCCAGCAGTTCACCGGGACAGCAGCCGCCTAATTCACCCCTCCACTTT
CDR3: CASSSPGQQPPNSPLHF

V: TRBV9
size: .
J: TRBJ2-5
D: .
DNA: TGTGCCAGCAGCGTAGGGGGTAGGGGTCCGGAGACCCAGTACTTC
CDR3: CASSVGGRGPETQYF

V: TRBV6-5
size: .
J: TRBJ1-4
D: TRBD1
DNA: TGCGCCAGCAGGGATCAGGGGGGGGATGAAAAACTGTTTTTT
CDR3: CASRDQGGDEKLFF

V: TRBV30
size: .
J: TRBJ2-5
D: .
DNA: TGTGCCTGGAGTGTGGGTGGGAGCAGAGAGACCCAGTACTTC
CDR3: CAWSVGGSRETQYF

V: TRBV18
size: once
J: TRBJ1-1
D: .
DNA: TGTGCCAGCTTACCGGCCTCCTCGGGGACTGAAGCTTTCTTT
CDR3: CASLPASSGTEAFF

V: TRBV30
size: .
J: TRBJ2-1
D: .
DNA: TGTGCCTGCTCGACAGGAGGAAATGAGCAGTTCTTC
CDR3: CACSTGGNEQFF

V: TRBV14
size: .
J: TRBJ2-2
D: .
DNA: TGTGCCAGCATTCACACCTACCTCTCGAACACCGGGGAGCTGTTTTTT
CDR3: CASIHTYLSNTGELFF

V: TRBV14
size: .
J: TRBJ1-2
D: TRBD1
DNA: TGTGCCAGCAGCCAGACAGGGATCCATGGCTACACCTTC
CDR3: CASSQTGIHGYTF

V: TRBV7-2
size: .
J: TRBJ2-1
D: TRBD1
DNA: TGTGCCAGCAACCGGGACAGGAGCTACAATGAGCAGTTCTTC
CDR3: CASNRDRSYNEQFF

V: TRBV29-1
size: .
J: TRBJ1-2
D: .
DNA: TGCAGCGTCCCACAGGGAGGGTCTAACTATGGCTACACCTTC
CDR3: CSVPQGGSNYGYTF

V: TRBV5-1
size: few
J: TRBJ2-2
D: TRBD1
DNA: TGCGCCAGCAGCCCCGGGACAGGGGTCACCGGGGAGCTGTTTTTT
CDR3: CASSPGTGVTGELFF